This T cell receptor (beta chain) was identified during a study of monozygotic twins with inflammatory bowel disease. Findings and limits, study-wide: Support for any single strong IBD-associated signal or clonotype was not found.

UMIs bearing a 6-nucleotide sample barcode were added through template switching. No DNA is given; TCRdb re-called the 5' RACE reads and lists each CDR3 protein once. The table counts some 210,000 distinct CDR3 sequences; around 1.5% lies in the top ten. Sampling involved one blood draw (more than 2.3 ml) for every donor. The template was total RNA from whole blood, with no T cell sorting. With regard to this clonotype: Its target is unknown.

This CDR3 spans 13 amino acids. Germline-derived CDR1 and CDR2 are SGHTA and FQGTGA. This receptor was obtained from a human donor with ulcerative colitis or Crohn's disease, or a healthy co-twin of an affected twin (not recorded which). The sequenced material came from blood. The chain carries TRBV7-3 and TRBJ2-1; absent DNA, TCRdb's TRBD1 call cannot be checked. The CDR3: CASKGGGGNEQFF.